This paragraph reports one TCR beta chain. This specimen comes from a study of blood T cell repertoires in COVID-19. Study background: Samples representing acute and convalescent COVID-19 were sourced from the United States, Italy and Spain. Sources were T cells, B-cell-depleted T cells, or PBMCs; the material itself was cDNA or gDNA.

This CDR3 is built from 15 residues. Germline V gene data show CDR1 as MNHEY and CDR2 as SVGAGI. V was pared by 6 bases and J by 10 bases, with 10 bases of the junction left unmatched. Original data processing: Amplified reference gene primers provided the basis for estimating nucleated cell counts. Sequenced by immunoSEQ multiplex PCR; TCRdb stores in-frame clones only, minus some. The DNA was the basis for D and trimming; V, J and clone size are from that table. The data contain around 250,000 clones, over 80% of them singletons. This clonotype originated in a man between 25 and 39 years old who had recovered from COVID-19. The chain has TRBV6-5 and TRBJ1-6, with 9 bases matching TRBD1. Sequenced: peripheral blood. The CDR3 loop is CASRRKTGGGSPLHF. CDR3 bases: TGTGCCAGCAGACGAAAAACAGGGGGCGGGTCACCCCTCCACTTT.